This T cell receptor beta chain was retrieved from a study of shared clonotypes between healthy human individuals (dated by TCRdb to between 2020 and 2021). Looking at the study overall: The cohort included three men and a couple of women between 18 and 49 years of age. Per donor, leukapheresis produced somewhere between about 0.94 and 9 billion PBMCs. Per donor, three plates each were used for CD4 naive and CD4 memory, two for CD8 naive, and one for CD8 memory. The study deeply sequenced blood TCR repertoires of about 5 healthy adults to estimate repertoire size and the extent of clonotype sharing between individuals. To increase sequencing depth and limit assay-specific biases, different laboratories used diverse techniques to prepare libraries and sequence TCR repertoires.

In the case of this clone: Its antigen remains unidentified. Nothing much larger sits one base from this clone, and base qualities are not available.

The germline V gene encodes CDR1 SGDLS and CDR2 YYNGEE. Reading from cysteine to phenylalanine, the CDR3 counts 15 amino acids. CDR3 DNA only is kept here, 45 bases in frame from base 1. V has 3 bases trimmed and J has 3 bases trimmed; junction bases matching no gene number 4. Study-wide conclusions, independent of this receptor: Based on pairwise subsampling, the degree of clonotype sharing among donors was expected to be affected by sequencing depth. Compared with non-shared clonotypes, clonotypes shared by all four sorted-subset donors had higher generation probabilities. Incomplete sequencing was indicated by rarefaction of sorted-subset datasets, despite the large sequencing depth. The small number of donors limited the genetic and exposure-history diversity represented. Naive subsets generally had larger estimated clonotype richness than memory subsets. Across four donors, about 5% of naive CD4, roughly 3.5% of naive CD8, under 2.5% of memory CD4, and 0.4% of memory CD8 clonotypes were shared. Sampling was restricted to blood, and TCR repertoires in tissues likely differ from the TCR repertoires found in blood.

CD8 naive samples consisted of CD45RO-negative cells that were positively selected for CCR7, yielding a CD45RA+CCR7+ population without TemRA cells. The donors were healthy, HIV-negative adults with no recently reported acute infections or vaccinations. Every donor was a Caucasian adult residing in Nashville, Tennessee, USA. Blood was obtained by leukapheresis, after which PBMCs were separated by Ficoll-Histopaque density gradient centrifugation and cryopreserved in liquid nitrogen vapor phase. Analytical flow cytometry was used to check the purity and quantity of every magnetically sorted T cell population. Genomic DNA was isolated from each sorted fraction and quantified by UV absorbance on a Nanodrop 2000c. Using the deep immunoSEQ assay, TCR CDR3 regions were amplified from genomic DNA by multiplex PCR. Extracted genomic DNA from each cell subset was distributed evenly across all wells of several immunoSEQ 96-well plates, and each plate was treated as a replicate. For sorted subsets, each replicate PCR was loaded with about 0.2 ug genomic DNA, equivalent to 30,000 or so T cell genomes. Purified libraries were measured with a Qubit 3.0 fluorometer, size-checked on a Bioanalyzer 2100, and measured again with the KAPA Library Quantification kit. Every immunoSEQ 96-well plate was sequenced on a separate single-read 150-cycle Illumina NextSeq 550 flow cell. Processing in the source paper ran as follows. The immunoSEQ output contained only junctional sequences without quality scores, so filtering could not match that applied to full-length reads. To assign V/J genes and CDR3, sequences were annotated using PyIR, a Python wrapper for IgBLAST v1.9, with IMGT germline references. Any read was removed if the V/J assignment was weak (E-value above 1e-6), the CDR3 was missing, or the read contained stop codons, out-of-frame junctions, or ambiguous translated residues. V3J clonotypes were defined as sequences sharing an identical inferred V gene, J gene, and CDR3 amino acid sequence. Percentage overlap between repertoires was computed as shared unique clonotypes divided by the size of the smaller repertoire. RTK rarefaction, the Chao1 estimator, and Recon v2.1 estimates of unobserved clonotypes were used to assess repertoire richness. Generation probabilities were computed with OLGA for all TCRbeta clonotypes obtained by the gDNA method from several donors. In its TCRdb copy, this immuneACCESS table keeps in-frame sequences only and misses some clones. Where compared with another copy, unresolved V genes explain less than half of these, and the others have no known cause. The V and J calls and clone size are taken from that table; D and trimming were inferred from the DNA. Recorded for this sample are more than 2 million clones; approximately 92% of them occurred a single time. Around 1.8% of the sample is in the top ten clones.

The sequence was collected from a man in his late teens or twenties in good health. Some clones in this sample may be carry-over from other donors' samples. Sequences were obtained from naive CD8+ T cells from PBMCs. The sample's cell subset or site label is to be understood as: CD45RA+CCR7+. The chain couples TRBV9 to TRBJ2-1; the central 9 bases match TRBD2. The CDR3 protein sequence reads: CASSASGTLYNEQFF. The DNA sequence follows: TGTGCCAGCAGCGCTAGCGGGACCCTCTACAATGAGCAGTTCTTC.